The 28 T cell receptor beta chains presented below share a single source sample, sequenced in a study of cytomegalovirus exposure and HLA in healthy donors. The PCR was carried out with 60 Vbeta primers and 13 Jbeta primers. Data came from immunoSEQ multiplex PCR; TCRdb stores just in-frame clones and leaves some out. In the table there are approximately 140,000 clones, around 60% of which are singletons. Sequenced input: PBMCs. The receptor source for this set is a woman aged 55-70 years in good health and CMV-seropositive.

This clone was seen more than once but under ten times. This chain's CDR3 is CATSGGLAGLISTDTQYF. DNA for the CDR3: TGTGCCACCAGCGGGGGACTAGCGGGTCTAATTAGCACAGATACGCAGTATTTT. The genes are TRBV15 and TRBJ2-3; 12 nucleotides line up with TRBD2. J was trimmed by 0 bases and V by 5 bases; bases with no gene match: 9. CDR3 length equals 18 residues. Per the germline V gene, CDR1 is LNHNV and CDR2 is YYDKDF (reference sequence).

This chain connects TRBV28 to TRBJ2-5; 10 nucleotides align to TRBD1. Germline V gives CDR1 MDHEN, CDR2 SYDVKM. V was clipped by 7 bases and J by 1 base; unmatched bases: 6. The CDR3 is 15 residues long. In DNA form, the CDR3 reads TGTGCCAGCACCGGGACAGGGGTCCCCCAAGAGACCCAGTACTTC. Translated: CASTGTGVPQETQYF.

The sample holds one count of this clone. V and J are TRBV9 and TRBJ1-2; D is unresolved. Germline CDR1 and CDR2: SGDLS and YYNGEE. V was clipped by 0 bases and J by 6 bases, with 6 bases between them. This CDR3 region has 12 residues. In DNA, the CDR3 is TGTGCCAGCAGCGTAGACTACCATGGCTACACCTTC. It codes for CASSVDYHGYTF.

The rearrangement uses TRBV5-1 and TRBJ1-2; D unclear. The V and J ends lost 7 bases and 3 bases respectively, with 16 bases between them. From germline, CDR1 is SGHRS and CDR2 YFSETQ. This CDR3 has 14 amino acids. The CDR3 protein is CASATGWIDYGYTF. The CDR3 DNA sequence: TGCGCCAGCGCCACGGGGTGGATCGACTATGGCTACACCTTC.

CDR3: CASSLASVETQYF. CDR3 nucleotides: TGTGCCAGCAGCTTAGCGTCAGTAGAGACCCAGTACTTC. This chain links TRBV13 with TRBJ2-5; no clear D gene. Trimming took off 1 base at V and 4 bases at J, with 7 bases between the two ends. The V gene's germline CDR1 is PRHDT and CDR2 FYEKMQ (reference sequence). The CDR3 contains 13 residues.

The chain is built from TRBV9 and TRBJ2-5; 13 bases map to TRBD2. Germline V gene lookup returns CDR1 SGDLS and CDR2 YYNGEE. The V segment lost 6 bases and the J segment 5 bases; nucleotides outside the gene matches: 7. The CDR3 loop spans 15 amino acids. The CDR3 DNA sequence: TGTGCCAGCACCCTACGGGGACTAGCGGGGGAGACCCAGTACTTC. Protein product: CASTLRGLAGETQYF.

The rearrangement links TRBV7-6 to TRBJ2-1, with 7 bases that match TRBD2. With V trimmed by 2 bases and J by 6 bases, 7 bases remained unmatched. Germline values: CDR1 SGHVS, CDR2 FNYEAQ. This CDR3 comprises 15 residues. CDR3 protein: CASSLSPGEGNEQFF. For the CDR3, the DNA is TGTGCCAGCAGCTTAAGTCCTGGGGAGGGCAATGAGCAGTTCTTC.

The CDR3 DNA follows: TGTGCCAGCATGCACAGGGACCTTAATGAAAAACTGTTTTTT. It encodes CASMHRDLNEKLFF. The chain is built from TRBV2 and TRBJ1-4, with a tentative D call TRBD1 (6 bases). CDR3 length: 14 residues. The germline V gene encodes CDR1 SNHLY and CDR2 FYNNEI. Deletions cut 7 bases from V and 4 bases from J, with 13 bases between.

The V and J genes are TRBV7-8 and TRBJ2-2, with 10 bases lining up with TRBD2. The CDR3 consists of 18 residues. V was pared by 2 bases and J by 5 bases, with 11 bases of the junction left unmatched. The germline V gene has CDR1 SGHVS and CDR2 FQNEAQ. The CDR3 bases are TGTGCCAGCAGCTTATTCTCCCGGTTAGCGGGAGGAACCGGGGAGCTGTTTTTT. The encoded protein is CASSLFSRLAGGTGELFF.

J is TRBJ1-2 and V is TRBV4-1; D gene ambiguous. This CDR3 has 14 amino acids. Trimming removed 1 base from V and 8 bases from J, with 14 bases in between. In germline, CDR1 is MGHRA, CDR2 YSYEKL. The CDR3, as DNA: TGCGCCAGCAGCCAAGCGGGATCCTCTGGGGGCTACACCTTC. This encodes CASSQAGSSGGYTF.

The chain joins TRBV2 to TRBJ2-1; 15 bases map to TRBD2. The CDR3 contains 16 residues. V shed 7 bases and J 8 bases; nucleotides not matched to a gene: 9. The V gene's germline CDR1 is SNHLY and CDR2 FYNNEI. The CDR3: CASKLRTSGRADEQFF. The CDR3 region has the DNA TGTGCCAGCAAACTTAGGACTAGCGGGAGGGCCGATGAGCAGTTCTTC. The full variable domain, in which reference TRBV2 and TRBJ2-1 provide the parts outside the CDR3, is EPEVTQTPSHQVTQMGQEVILRCVPISNHLYFYWYRQILGQKVEFLVSFYNNEISEKSEIFDDQFSVERPDGSNFTLKIRSTKLEDSAMYFCASKLRTSGRADEQFFGPGTRLTVL.

The gene calls are TRBV28 and TRBJ1-4, with D unresolved. This CDR3 has 14 amino acids. V lost 3 bases and J 7 bases, leaving 12 bases between the germline ends. From germline, CDR1 is MDHEN and CDR2 SYDVKM. CDR3 nucleotides: TGTGCCAGCAGTTTGATCGGTGTTTCTGAAAAACTGTTTTTT. The encoded protein is CASSLIGVSEKLFF.

The chain couples TRBV28 to TRBJ1-5; D ambiguous. CDR3 length: 16 amino acids. Deletions cut 6 bases from V and 0 bases from J, with 15 bases between. Germline assignment: CDR1 MDHEN and CDR2 SYDVKM. The CDR3 region has the DNA TGTGCCAGCAGCCTGAGGGCATCATATAGCAATCAGCCCCAGCATTTT. This codes for CASSLRASYSNQPQHF.

V usage is TRBV5-4 and J usage is TRBJ2-2; D might be TRBD2 (6 bases). There are 16 residues in the CDR3. Germline CDR1 reads SGHNT; CDR2 reads YYREEE (reference sequence). The V gene lost 3 bases and the J gene lost 7 bases, with 19 bases spanning the gap. For the CDR3, the DNA is TGTGCCAGCAGCTACTCGGCAGCCCTAGCGAACGGGGAGCTGTTTTTT. Its translation: CASSYSAALANGELFF.

This clone has just one count. The chain combines TRBV19 with TRBJ1-4, with 7 bases fitting TRBD1. The length of the CDR3 is 15 residues. Germline V gene lookup returns CDR1 LNHDA and CDR2 SQIVND (reference sequence). With 4 bases clipped from V and 3 bases from J, the junction kept 5 bases outside the gene matches. The CDR3: CASSTPGTANEKLFF. CDR3 nucleotides: TGTGCCAGTAGTACCCCCGGGACAGCTAATGAAAAACTGTTTTTT.

The V and J genes are TRBV19 and TRBJ1-5; 7 nucleotides align to TRBD1. With 5 bases clipped from V and 4 bases from J, the junction kept 2 bases outside the gene matches. CDR1 is LNHDA and CDR2 is SQIVND in the germline V gene (reference sequence). The CDR3 has 13 amino acids. In DNA form, the CDR3 reads TGTGCCAGTAGTGGGGACAGAAATCAGCCCCAGCATTTT. Its protein is CASSGDRNQPQHF.

This clone was seen a few times. The CDR3 is CASSVRSTDTQYF. The CDR3 region has the DNA TGTGCCAGCAGCGTCAGAAGCACAGATACGCAGTATTTT. The chain combines TRBV9 with TRBJ2-3; D is uncertain. V was cut by 2 bases and J by 0 bases, with 4 bases left in between. In germline, CDR1 is SGDLS, CDR2 YYNGEE. The CDR3 is 13 amino acids.

This clone was detected only a few times. The chain carries TRBV5-1 and TRBJ2-2; 8 nucleotides align to TRBD2. With 1 base clipped from V and 1 base from J, the junction kept 3 bases outside the gene matches. Per germline, CDR1 SGHRS and CDR2 YFSETQ. CDR3 length: 16 residues. The CDR3: CASSLTSGVNTGELFF. The CDR3 DNA follows: TGCGCCAGCAGCTTGACTAGCGGAGTGAACACCGGGGAGCTGTTTTTT.

J is TRBJ2-5 and V is TRBV27; D not certain. The CDR3 sequence is 14 residues long. Germline-derived CDR1 and CDR2 are MNHEY and SMNVEV (reference sequence). V lost 4 bases, J lost 4 bases, and 13 bases lay in between. In DNA, the CDR3 is TGTGCCAGCAGTTCTCTTAGCTCGCGAGAGACCCAGTACTTC. Translated: CASSSLSSRETQYF.

V is TRBV2 and J is TRBJ2-5; 8 bases line up with TRBD2. The germline CDR1 and CDR2 sequences are SNHLY and FYNNEI. Trimming removed 6 bases from V and 1 base from J; junction bases left unmatched: 4. CDR3 length: 14 amino acids. DNA for the CDR3: TGTGCCAGCAGCGCCGGGACTAGCCAAGAGACCCAGTACTTC. Residues: CASSAGTSQETQYF. Full variable domain (outside the CDR3, taken from reference TRBV2 and TRBJ2-5): EPEVTQTPSHQVTQMGQEVILRCVPISNHLYFYWYRQILGQKVEFLVSFYNNEISEKSEIFDDQFSVERPDGSNFTLKIRSTKLEDSAMYFCASSAGTSQETQYFGPGTRLLVL.

This chain links TRBV5-4 with TRBJ1-1; 8 nucleotides match TRBD1. The germline V gene encodes CDR1 SGHNT and CDR2 YYREEE (reference sequence). There are 16 residues in the CDR3. V lost 3 bases to trimming and J lost 4 bases; unmatched junction nucleotides: 11. The CDR3 reads CASSSGQGRLGTEAFF. DNA of the CDR3: TGTGCCAGCAGCTCCGGACAGGGACGGCTAGGCACTGAAGCTTTCTTT.

The rearrangement uses TRBV19 and TRBJ2-1; 16 nucleotides align to TRBD2. This CDR3 contains 15 residues. Trimming took 3 bases from V and 7 from J; bases not matched to a gene: 0. Germline values: CDR1 LNHDA, CDR2 SQIVND (reference sequence). CDR3 protein: CASSMGLAGGNEQFF. In nucleotides, the CDR3 is TGTGCCAGTAGTATGGGACTAGCGGGAGGGAATGAGCAGTTCTTC.

This clone qualifies as medium-sized. The J gene is TRBJ2-2, the V gene TRBV19; D is possibly TRBD2 (6 bases). The CDR3 is 17 residues long. Per germline, CDR1 LNHDA and CDR2 SQIVND (reference sequence). V lost 5 bases and J 1 base, leaving 17 bases between the germline ends. The CDR3 protein is CASSPQSRDLNTGELFF. The DNA of the CDR3 is TGTGCCAGTAGTCCTCAGTCCCGGGACTTGAACACCGGGGAGCTGTTTTTT.

The rearrangement joins TRBV5-6 to TRBJ1-4, with D perhaps TRBD1 (5 bases). Deletions cut 1 base from V and 2 bases from J, with 12 bases between. Looked up from germline, CDR1 is SGHDT and CDR2 is YYEEEE. The CDR3 is 16 amino acids. CDR3 residues: CASSLLGGTTNEKLFF. CDR3 coding DNA: TGTGCCAGCAGCTTGCTCGGGGGAACGACTAATGAAAAACTGTTTTTT.

V and J are TRBV5-1 and TRBJ2-3; possibly TRBD2 for D (6 bases). The CDR3 contains 15 residues. Germline V gives CDR1 SGHRS, CDR2 YFSETQ. The germline V and J ends were trimmed by 0 bases and 4 bases, with 12 bases remaining between them. The CDR3 here is CASSLAPGTSDTQYF. The CDR3 DNA is TGCGCCAGCAGCTTGGCCCCCGGGACTTCAGATACGCAGTATTTT.

V is TRBV5-1 and J is TRBJ1-1; possibly TRBD1 for D (6 bases). V gave up 5 bases and J gave up 3 bases, with 14 bases separating them. This CDR3 comprises 14 residues. Looked up from germline, CDR1 is SGHRS and CDR2 is YFSETQ. This chain's CDR3 is CASSQQGVYTEAFF. The CDR3, as DNA: TGCGCCAGCAGTCAACAGGGTGTCTACACTGAAGCTTTCTTT.

The V gene is TRBV28, the J gene TRBJ1-2; tentative D call: TRBD1 (5 bases). Trimming shortened V by 7 bases and J by 3 bases, and 15 bases separated the two germline ends. This CDR3 has 14 residues. Per germline, CDR1 MDHEN and CDR2 SYDVKM. The CDR3, as DNA: TGTGCCAGCAATCAGGGAAACAGAGACTATGGCTACACCTTC. Protein: CASNQGNRDYGYTF.

The rearrangement links TRBV28 to TRBJ1-4; D might be TRBD1 (5 bases). CDR1 MDHEN and CDR2 SYDVKM come from the germline V gene. The CDR3 is 14 residues long. Trimming took off 1 base at V and 14 bases at J, with 17 bases between the two ends. CDR3 in DNA: TGTGCCAGCAGTTTATCCGGGACCGGGAGTAAGCTGTTTTTT. Protein: CASSLSGTGSKLFF.